A single sample is the source of the 18 T cell receptor beta chains below, sequenced in a study of blood T cell repertoires in COVID-19. The assay was immunoSEQ multiplex PCR, and TCRdb's table has in-frame clones only and misses some. This table holds under 300,000 clones, roughly 87% found once. Sequencing was done on a sample of peripheral blood. These TCRs come from a woman between 40 and 55 years old who had recovered from COVID-19.

The rearrangement links TRBV5-1 to TRBJ2-7; D not certain. CDR1 SGHRS and CDR2 YFSETQ come from the germline V gene. V shed 0 bases and J shed 7 bases, with 14 bases lying between them. CDR3 length: 14 amino acids. The CDR3, as DNA: TGCGCCAGCAGCTTGGACCAGAACTCTAGGGAGCAGTACGTC. Protein sequence: CASSLDQNSREQYV.

This chain connects TRBV27 to TRBJ2-1, with D possibly TRBD2 on 7 matching bases. Per the germline V gene, CDR1 is MNHEY and CDR2 is SMNVEV (reference sequence). V was shortened by 10 bases and J by 3 bases, with 19 bases between the two germline ends. The CDR3 totals 15 residues. The CDR3 loop reads CATKSRGAFYNEQFF. The CDR3 coding sequence is TGTGCCACCAAAAGCCGGGGGGCGTTCTACAATGAGCAGTTCTTC.

This clone has just one count. The J gene is TRBJ2-2, the V gene TRBV7-9; possibly TRBD2 for D (5 bases). Trimming took off 2 bases at V and 4 bases at J, with 11 bases between the two ends. CDR1 is SEHNR and CDR2 is FQNEAQ in the germline V gene (reference sequence). CDR3 length: 15 residues. The CDR3 bases are TGTGCCAGCAGCTTATTGAGGGTCGGCACCGGGGAGCTGTTTTTT. Protein product: CASSLLRVGTGELFF.

The rearrangement links TRBV15 to TRBJ2-5, with a weak D call TRBD1 (7 bases). CDR1 is LNHNV and CDR2 is YYDKDF in the germline V gene (reference sequence). Deletions cut 1 base from V and 3 bases from J, with 12 bases between. This CDR3 contains 15 residues. The CDR3 region has the DNA TGTGCCACCAGCAGAGGGGGGGACAGAGAAGAGACCCAGTACTTC. Encoded protein: CATSRGGDREETQYF.

This clone was observed a single time. V is TRBV27 and J is TRBJ2-7; a possible D gene is TRBD1 (5 bases). The CDR3 length is 14 residues. V was cut by 3 bases and J by 2 bases, with 11 bases left in between. CDR1 and CDR2 (germline): MNHEY, SMNVEV (reference sequence). This CDR3 reads CASSFQGSTYEQYF. CDR3 nucleotides: TGTGCCAGCAGTTTTCAGGGTTCTACCTACGAGCAGTACTTC.

V is TRBV18 and J is TRBJ2-1; TRBD2 matches at 11 bases. This CDR3 comprises 15 residues. V shed 4 bases, J shed 9 bases, and the junction held 8 bases outside the gene matches. Per the germline V gene, CDR1 is KGHSH and CDR2 is LQKENI. As DNA, the CDR3 is TGTGCCAGCTCACAAACTAGCGGGAGCCGTATTGAGCAGTTCTTC. Amino acid sequence: CASSQTSGSRIEQFF. The whole variable domain, remainder taken from reference TRBV18 and TRBJ2-1, is NAGVMQNPRHLVRRRGQEARLRCSPMKGHSHVYWYRQLPEEGLKFMVYLQKENIIDESGMPKERFSAEFPKEGPSILRIQQVVRGDSAAYFCASSQTSGSRIEQFFGPGTRLTVL.

The CDR3 DNA sequence: TGCGCCAGCAGTGAGTCGACAGGGGGCCAAGAGACCCAGTACTTC. Translated, it gives CASSESTGGQETQYF. The J gene is TRBJ2-5, the V gene TRBV10-1; 9 nucleotides agree with TRBD1. The CDR3 has 15 amino acids. Germline V lookup: CDR1 WNHNN, CDR2 SYGVQD (reference sequence). V gave up 0 bases and J gave up 1 base; unmatched junction bases: 0.

The V gene is TRBV6-4, the J gene TRBJ1-6; D perhaps matches TRBD1 (6 bases). V lost 8 bases, J lost 8 bases, and 16 bases lay in between. The CDR3 has 14 amino acids. From germline, CDR1 is MRHNA and CDR2 SNTAGT. This CDR3 is CASPSWTAYSPLHF. DNA of the CDR3: TGTGCCAGCCCCTCTTGGACAGCCTATTCACCCCTCCACTTT.

This chain links TRBV5-4 with TRBJ2-7; D perhaps matches TRBD1 (6 bases). The CDR3 has 14 residues. Trimming took 4 bases from V and 4 from J, leaving 15 bases between them. Germline CDR1 SGHNT, CDR2 YYREEE (reference sequence). CDR3 nucleotides: TGTGCCAGCAGCCGGGACACCAGAGCTTACGAGCAGTACTTC. Its translation is CASSRDTRAYEQYF.

This chain links TRBV5-6 with TRBJ1-6; unclear D gene. The germline V gene encodes CDR1 SGHDT and CDR2 YYEEEE. V shed 4 bases and J shed 5 bases, with 19 bases lying between them. There are 17 residues in the CDR3. The CDR3 loop is CASSVWVRTIDNSPLHF. The CDR3 DNA reads as TGTGCCAGCAGCGTGTGGGTCAGGACTATTGATAATTCACCCCTCCACTTT.

This clone was picked up a small number of times. The rearrangement uses TRBV5-1 and TRBJ1-1; tentative D call: TRBD1 (5 bases). The germline gives CDR1 SGHRS, CDR2 YFSETQ. V gave up 4 bases and J gave up 4 bases, with 14 bases separating them. The CDR3 runs to 14 residues. The CDR3: CASSPQGQGTEAFF. The CDR3 DNA follows: TGCGCCAGCAGCCCTCAGGGTCAGGGCACTGAAGCTTTCTTT.

The chain carries TRBV11-2 and TRBJ1-1; 8 bases fit TRBD1. Trimming removed 6 bases from V and 1 base from J; junction bases left unmatched: 10. In germline, CDR1 is SGHAT, CDR2 FQNNGV. The CDR3 runs to 16 residues. The DNA for the CDR3 is TGTGCCAGCAGAACAACCCAGGGGGCCCCGAACACTGAAGCTTTCTTT. This codes for CASRTTQGAPNTEAFF.

The gene calls are TRBV7-2 and TRBJ2-5, with 7 bases identical to TRBD2. Germline V CDR1 and CDR2: SGHTA, FQGNSA. The CDR3 totals 15 residues. With 8 bases clipped from V and 0 bases from J, the junction kept 9 bases outside the gene matches. CDR3 sequence reads: CASPEGRGYQETQYF. The DNA for the CDR3 is TGTGCCAGCCCCGAGGGGCGGGGGTACCAAGAGACCCAGTACTTC.

This clone is a singleton in its sample. The chain combines TRBV19 with TRBJ1-2, with a possible D match to TRBD1 (5 bases). The germline V gene encodes CDR1 LNHDA and CDR2 SQIVND (reference sequence). The CDR3 is 14 amino acids. V was shortened by 3 bases and J by 1 base, with 9 bases between the two germline ends. DNA for the CDR3: TGTGCCAGTAGTATCGACAGAATTAACTATGGCTACACCTTC. This translates into CASSIDRINYGYTF.

This clone has a single count. The V call is TRBV21-1, the J call TRBJ2-7; TRBD1, the D gene given by the table, was not confirmed from the DNA. TRBV21-1 is reported as a pseudogene. The length of the CDR3 is 15 residues. The CDR3 DNA reads TGTGCCAGCAGCAAACACAGGGGGCGGCTGTGCGAGCAGTACGTC. It encodes CASSKHRGRLCEQYV.

The rearrangement uses TRBV13 and TRBJ1-2, with 7 bases lining up with TRBD1. The CDR3 has 14 amino acids. Per germline, CDR1 PRHDT and CDR2 FYEKMQ (reference sequence). The J segment lost 2 bases and the V segment lost 5 bases, leaving 5 bases of the junction unmatched. CDR3 nucleotides: TGTGCCAGCAGCCGACGACAGGGAAACTATGGCTACACCTTC. Translating gives CASSRRQGNYGYTF.

The V and J genes are TRBV24-1 and TRBJ1-6; 7 nucleotides align to TRBD1. Germline assignment: CDR1 KGHDR and CDR2 SFDVKD. CDR3 length equals 15 residues. With 4 bases clipped from V and 5 bases from J, the junction kept 4 bases outside the gene matches. The CDR3 loop is CATSERQGDNSPLHF. In nucleotides, the CDR3 is TGTGCCACCAGTGAAAGACAGGGCGATAATTCACCCCTCCACTTT.

This clone has just one count. This rearrangement joins TRBV2 to TRBJ2-1; 7 bases map to TRBD1. J lost 6 bases, V lost 9 bases, and 5 bases had no gene match. CDR1 and CDR2 (germline): SNHLY, FYNNEI. The CDR3 runs to 12 residues. The CDR3 DNA is TGTGCCAGTCAGAGGGGGCCCAATGAGCAGTTCTTC. Amino acids: CASQRGPNEQFF.